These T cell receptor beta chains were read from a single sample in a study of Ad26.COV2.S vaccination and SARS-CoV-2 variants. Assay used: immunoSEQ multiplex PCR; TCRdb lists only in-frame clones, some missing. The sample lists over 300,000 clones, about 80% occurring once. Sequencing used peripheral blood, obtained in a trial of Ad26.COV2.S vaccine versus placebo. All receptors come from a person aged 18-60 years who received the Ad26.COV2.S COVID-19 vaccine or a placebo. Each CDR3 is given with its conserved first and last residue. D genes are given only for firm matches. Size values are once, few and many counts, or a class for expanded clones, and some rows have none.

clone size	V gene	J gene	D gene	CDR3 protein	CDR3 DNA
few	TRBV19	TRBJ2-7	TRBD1	CAPWPTGGYEQYF	TGTGCCCCTTGGCCAACAGGGGGGTACGAGCAGTACTTC
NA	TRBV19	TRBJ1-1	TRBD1	CASSYPGQLNTEAFF	TGTGCCAGTAGTTATCCGGGACAGTTGAACACTGAAGCTTTCTTT
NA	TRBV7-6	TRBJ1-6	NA	CASSLAVSSSYNSPLHF	TGTGCCAGCAGCTTAGCGGTGTCTAGCTCCTATAATTCACCCCTCCACTTT
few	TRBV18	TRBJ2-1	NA	CASSPLIDEQFF	TGTGCCAGCTCACCGCTGATTGATGAGCAGTTCTTC
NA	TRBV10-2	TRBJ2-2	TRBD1	CASSDRGTGELFF	TGCGCCAGCAGTGACAGGGGGACCGGGGAGCTGTTTTTT
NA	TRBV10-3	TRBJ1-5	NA	CATGSDGSNQPQHF	TGTGCCACCGGAAGCGACGGGAGCAATCAGCCCCAGCATTTT
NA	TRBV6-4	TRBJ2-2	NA	CASSPRGYTGELFF	TGTGCCAGCAGTCCAAGAGGGTACACCGGGGAGCTGTTTTTT
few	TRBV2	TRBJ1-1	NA	CASSDQMNTEAFF	TGTGCCAGCAGTGACCAGATGAACACTGAAGCTTTCTTT
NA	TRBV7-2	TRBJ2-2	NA	CASSLTWLNTGELFF	TGTGCCAGCAGCTTGACTTGGTTGAACACCGGGGAGCTGTTTTTT
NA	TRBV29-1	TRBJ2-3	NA	CSGGPGTDTQYF	TGCAGCGGGGGGCCAGGCACAGATACGCAGTATTTT
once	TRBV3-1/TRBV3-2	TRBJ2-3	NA	CASSPGEGTDTQYF	TGTGCCAGCAGTCCGGGAGAAGGCACAGATACGCAGTATTTT
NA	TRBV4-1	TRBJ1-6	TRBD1	CASSPTGFNSPLHF	TGCGCCAGCAGCCCGACAGGGTTTAATTCACCCCTCCACTTT
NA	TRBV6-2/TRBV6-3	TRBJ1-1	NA	CASSYVSGGITEAFF	TGTGCCAGCAGTTACGTATCGGGTGGGATCACTGAAGCTTTCTTT
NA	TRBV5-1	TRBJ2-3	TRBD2	CASSLGLAGKGDTQYF	TGCGCCAGCAGCCTGGGACTAGCGGGAAAGGGTGATACGCAGTATTTT
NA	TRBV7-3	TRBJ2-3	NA	CASSPMRSTDTQYF	TGTGCCAGCAGCCCTATGAGAAGCACAGATACGCAGTATTTT
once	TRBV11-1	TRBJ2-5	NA	CASSLHREETQYF	TGTGCCAGCAGCCTCCACAGGGAAGAGACCCAGTACTTC
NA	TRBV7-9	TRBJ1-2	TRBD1	CASSTGTGNYGYTF	TGTGCCAGCAGCACCGGGACAGGGAACTATGGCTACACCTTC
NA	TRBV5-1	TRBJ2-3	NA	CASQGGAAGDTQYF	TGCGCCAGCCAGGGGGGGGCGGCAGGAGATACGCAGTATTTT
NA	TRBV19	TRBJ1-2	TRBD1	CASSADRYSQRGNF	TGTGCCAGTAGTGCGGACAGGTACTCCCAGAGAGGAAACTTC
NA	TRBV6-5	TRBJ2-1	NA	CASRGGAYNEQFF	TGTGCCAGCCGAGGCGGAGCCTACAATGAGCAGTTCTTC
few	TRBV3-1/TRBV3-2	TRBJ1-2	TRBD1	CASSPHKGRGRGYGYTF	TGTGCCAGCAGCCCCCATAAAGGGAGGGGGCGCGGCTATGGCTACACCTTC
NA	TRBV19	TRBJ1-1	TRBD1	CASSDRDRGAEAFF	TGTGCCAGTAGCGACCGGGACAGGGGAGCTGAAGCTTTCTTT
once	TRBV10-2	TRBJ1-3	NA	CASSESLGNTIYF	TGCGCCAGCAGTGAGTCCCTTGGAAACACCATATATTTT
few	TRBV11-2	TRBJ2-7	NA	CASSLVRRAEQYF	TGTGCCAGCAGCTTAGTTCGAAGGGCTGAGCAGTACTTC
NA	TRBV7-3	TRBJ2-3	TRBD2	CASSHPEGLAGGSDTQYF	TGTGCCAGCAGCCACCCGGAGGGACTAGCGGGGGGCTCAGATACGCAGTATTTT
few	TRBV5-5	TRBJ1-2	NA	CASSLAPGPYGYTF	TGTGCCAGCAGCTTGGCCCCAGGGCCCTATGGCTACACCTTC
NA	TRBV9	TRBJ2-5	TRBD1	CASSQGVQETQYF	TGTGCCAGCAGTCAGGGGGTCCAAGAGACCCAGTACTTC
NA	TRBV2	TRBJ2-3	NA	CASRPVRWGDTQYF	TGTGCCAGCCGGCCGGTAAGGTGGGGGGATACGCAGTATTTT
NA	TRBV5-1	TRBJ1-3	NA	CASSLGQIPSWAF	TGCGCCAGCAGCTTGGGGCAGATACCATCCTGGGCATTT
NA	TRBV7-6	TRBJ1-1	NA	CASSSYDKAFF	TGTGCCAGCAGCTCGTACGATAAAGCTTTCTTT
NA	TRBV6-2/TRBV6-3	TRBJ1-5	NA	CASSTGPQGSQPQHF	TGTGCCAGCAGTACCGGGCCTCAGGGTTCTCAGCCCCAGCATTTT
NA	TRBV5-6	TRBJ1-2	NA	CASSSGVGRHYGYTF	TGTGCCAGCAGCTCTGGGGTTGGCAGGCACTATGGCTACACCTTC
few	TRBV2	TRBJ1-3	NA	CASRSTGNTIYF	TGTGCCAGCAGGTCGACTGGGAACACCATATATTTT
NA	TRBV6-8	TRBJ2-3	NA	CASSQIRVTRTDTQYF	TGTGCCAGCAGTCAGATCAGGGTCACGCGGACAGATACGCAGTATTTT
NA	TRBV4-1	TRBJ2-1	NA	CASSRFVADHSYNEQFF	TGCGCCAGCAGCCGATTCGTAGCGGACCACTCCTACAATGAGCAGTTCTTC
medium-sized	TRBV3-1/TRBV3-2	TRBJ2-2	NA	CASSPFPGSYGTGELFF	TGTGCCAGCAGCCCCTTTCCCGGGTCCTACGGCACCGGGGAGCTGTTTTTT
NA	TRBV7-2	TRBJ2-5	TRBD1	CASSHRTGRQETQYF	TGTGCCAGCAGCCACCGGACAGGAAGGCAAGAGACCCAGTACTTC
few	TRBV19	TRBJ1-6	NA	CASSITGVSNSPLHF	TGTGCCAGTAGTATTACGGGGGTCTCTAATTCACCCCTCCACTTT
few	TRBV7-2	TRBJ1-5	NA	CASSYGAALNQPQHF	TGTGCCAGCAGCTACGGGGCAGCCTTGAATCAGCCCCAGCATTTT
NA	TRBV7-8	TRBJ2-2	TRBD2	CASSHARGGNTGELFF	TGTGCCAGCAGCCACGCCCGGGGGGGGAACACCGGGGAGCTGTTTTTT
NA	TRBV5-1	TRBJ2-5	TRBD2	CASSWGLTSGGAGETQYF	TGCGCCAGCAGCTGGGGCTTAACTAGCGGGGGGGCCGGTGAGACCCAGTACTTC
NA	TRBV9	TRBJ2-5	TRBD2	CASSELAGGPLETQYF	TGTGCCAGCAGCGAACTAGCGGGAGGGCCGTTGGAGACCCAGTACTTC
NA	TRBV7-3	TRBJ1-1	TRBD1	CASSSGTGNTEAFF	TGTGCCAGCAGCTCCGGGACAGGGAACACTGAAGCTTTCTTT
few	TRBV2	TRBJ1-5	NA	CASSGEEGYQPQHF	TGTGCCAGCAGTGGGGAAGAGGGGTATCAGCCCCAGCATTTT
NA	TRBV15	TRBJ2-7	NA	CATSRPEHEQYF	TGTGCCACCAGCAGGCCTGAACACGAGCAGTACTTC
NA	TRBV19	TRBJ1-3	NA	CASSIAGARGNTIYF	TGTGCCAGTAGTATCGCAGGGGCTAGAGGAAACACCATATATTTT
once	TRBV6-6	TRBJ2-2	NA	CASSPANTGELFF	TGTGCCAGCAGCCCCGCAAACACCGGGGAGCTGTTTTTT
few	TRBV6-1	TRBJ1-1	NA	CASSEKGILGTEAFF	TGTGCCAGCAGTGAAAAGGGGATTCTGGGGACTGAAGCTTTCTTT
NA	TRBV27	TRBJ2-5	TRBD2	CASRDLLAGDQETQYF	TGTGCCAGCAGAGACCTACTAGCGGGAGACCAAGAGACCCAGTACTTC
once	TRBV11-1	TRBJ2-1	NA	CASSLFGDPNEQFF	TGTGCCAGCAGCTTATTCGGTGACCCCAATGAGCAGTTCTTC
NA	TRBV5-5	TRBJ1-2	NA	CASSLVQGYGYTF	TGTGCCAGCAGCTTAGTACAGGGCTATGGCTACACCTTC
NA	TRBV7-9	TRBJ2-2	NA	CASSLFFGELFF	TGTGCCAGCAGCTTATTCTTCGGGGAGCTGTTTTTT